This T cell receptor (beta chain) originates from a study of cytomegalovirus exposure and HLA in healthy donors. With 60 Vbeta and 13 Jbeta primers, the PCR was carried out. Data came from immunoSEQ multiplex PCR; TCRdb stores just in-frame clones and leaves some out. Among about 85,000 clones listed, 70% to 80% were seen once. CDR1 is SGHNT and CDR2 is YENEEA in the germline V gene. The V end was cut by 7 bases, the J end by 2 bases, with 15 bases between. The CDR3 contains 15 residues. The sequenced sample was PBMCs. The receptor's source is a woman aged 50 to 60 in good health and CMV-seropositive. The chain joins TRBV11-3 to TRBJ1-5; D is unclear. Here the CDR3 DNA reads TGTGCCAGCACCCGGGAGGGTCGTGGCAATCAGCCCCAGCATTTT. Translating gives CASTREGRGNQPQHF.